The 20 T cell receptor beta chains in this list originate from one sample, sequenced in a study of T cell responses to AZD1222 COVID-19 vaccine. TCRdb's table, derived via immunoSEQ multiplex PCR, lists solely in-frame clones and lacks some. The sample has about 130,000 clones, around 90% seen once; the top ten hold under 1.5%. This specimen was peripheral blood, taken on day 0 of AZD1222 vaccination. The source of these receptors is an adult in good health.

The chain has TRBV5-1 and TRBJ2-3, with 12 bases aligning to TRBD2. CDR3 length: 16 amino acids. Germline loops: CDR1 SGHRS, CDR2 YFSETQ. The V segment lost 4 bases and the J segment 10 bases; nucleotides outside the gene matches: 13. CDR3 DNA sequence: TGCGCCAGCAGCCCCGGTACTAGCGGGGGGTCATGGCCGCAGTATTTT. Translating gives CASSPGTSGGSWPQYF.

The genes are TRBV19 and TRBJ1-3; D gene ambiguous. The V gene lost 9 bases and the J gene lost 2 bases, with 8 bases spanning the gap. In germline, CDR1 is LNHDA, CDR2 SQIVND (reference sequence). The CDR3 consists of 12 residues. This CDR3 is CASRTAGNTIYF. The CDR3 DNA reads TGTGCCAGCAGGACGGCTGGAAACACCATATATTTT.

This chain connects TRBV5-4 to TRBJ2-7, with 12 bases lining up with TRBD1. The J segment lost 6 bases and the V segment lost 4 bases, leaving 20 bases of the junction unmatched. The CDR3 contains 19 residues. Germline V gives CDR1 SGHNT, CDR2 YYREEE (reference sequence). CDR3 region: CASSTGKTNRDRGLFEQYF. The CDR3 DNA reads TGTGCCAGCAGCACCGGAAAAACCAACCGGGACAGGGGGCTATTCGAGCAGTACTTC.

The genes are TRBV5-1 and TRBJ1-5; D gene unclear. The CDR3 spans 13 residues. V was cut by 7 bases and J by 1 base, with 9 bases left in between. Germline values: CDR1 SGHRS, CDR2 YFSETQ. The CDR3 protein is CASRWQSNQPQHF. DNA of the CDR3: TGCGCCAGCCGGTGGCAGAGCAATCAGCCCCAGCATTTT.

The chain has TRBV28 and TRBJ2-2; 9 bases map to TRBD1. The CDR3 length is 16 residues. V dropped 7 bases and J dropped 4; count of bases not matched to a gene: 10. Germline CDR1 and CDR2: MDHEN and SYDVKM. The CDR3, as DNA: TGTGCCAGCAATAAACCGGGACAGGGTTTCACCGGGGAGCTGTTTTTT. It translates to CASNKPGQGFTGELFF.

CDR3 loop: CASSLIPGQGTDTQYF. The CDR3 DNA follows: TGTGCCAGCTCATTGATCCCGGGACAGGGCACAGATACGCAGTATTTT. This chain uses TRBV18 with TRBJ2-3; 8 nucleotides line up with TRBD1. Germline-derived CDR1 and CDR2 are KGHSH and LQKENI. The CDR3 contains 16 residues. V shed 5 bases, J shed 1 base, and the junction held 8 bases outside the gene matches.

The chain has TRBV28 and TRBJ1-2; D is ambiguous. The CDR3 runs 14 residues. CDR1 is MDHEN and CDR2 is SYDVKM in the germline V gene. Trimming removed 3 bases at V and 8 bases at J, with 16 bases between. In DNA, the CDR3 is TGTGCCAGCAGTTTGGGCGTTCTCGTTTTCGGCTACACCTTC. Translated, it gives CASSLGVLVFGYTF.

The chain recombines TRBV27 with TRBJ1-6, with unresolved D. V dropped 6 bases and J dropped 6 bases, with 6 bases sitting between them. CDR3 length: 12 residues. Germline CDR1 reads MNHEY; CDR2 reads SMNVEV (reference sequence). In DNA, the CDR3 is TGTGCCAGCAGCCAGGCTAATTCACCCCTCCACTTT. This codes for CASSQANSPLHF.

The V and J genes are TRBV27 and TRBJ2-1, with D unclear. The germline V gene encodes CDR1 MNHEY and CDR2 SMNVEV (reference sequence). Trimming shortened V by 2 bases and J by 9 bases, and 11 bases separated the two germline ends. The length of the CDR3 is 13 residues. In nucleotides, the CDR3 is TGTGCCAGCAGTTTAGGACGGGTGGGTGAGCAGTTCTTC. This translates into CASSLGRVGEQFF.

The chain links TRBV28 to TRBJ2-7, with D possibly being TRBD2 (6 bases). The CDR3 totals 15 residues. The V gene lost 5 bases and the J gene lost 3 bases, with 17 bases spanning the gap. Germline loops: CDR1 MDHEN, CDR2 SYDVKM. CDR3 sequence reads: CASSPRLGAIYEQYF. CDR3 in DNA: TGTGCCAGCAGTCCACGACTAGGGGCTATCTACGAGCAGTACTTC.

The chain couples TRBV19 to TRBJ1-2; possible D gene TRBD1, 5 bases. V lost 7 bases, J lost 7 bases, and 16 bases lay in between. In germline, CDR1 is LNHDA, CDR2 SQIVND (reference sequence). The CDR3 consists of 13 residues. The CDR3 region is CASNFGRDSGYTF. CDR3 nucleotide sequence: TGTGCCAGTAACTTTGGACGGGACTCTGGCTACACCTTC.

This chain joins TRBV19 and TRBJ1-2; the D is unclear. This CDR3 region has 15 residues. CDR1 LNHDA and CDR2 SQIVND come from the germline V gene (reference sequence). V was clipped by 4 bases and J by 0 bases, with 12 bases between them. The CDR3 DNA reads as TGTGCCAGTAGTACCCCGACGGCATCTAACTATGGCTACACCTTC. It specifies CASSTPTASNYGYTF.

This rearrangement joins TRBV9 to TRBJ2-3; D might be TRBD1 (5 bases). The length of the CDR3 is 16 residues. Germline V gene sequence: CDR1 SGDLS, CDR2 YYNGEE. Trimming stripped 0 bases from V and 4 bases from J, with 15 bases between. The CDR3 DNA is TGTGCCAGCAGCGTAGGACAGACATATCCCCCAGATACGCAGTATTTT. Its translation: CASSVGQTYPPDTQYF.

V usage is TRBV11-2 and J usage is TRBJ2-7; 7 bases match TRBD1. V lost 5 bases and J lost 2; bases outside the gene matches: 6. Germline assignment: CDR1 SGHAT and CDR2 FQNNGV. The CDR3 totals 14 residues. CDR3 residues: CASSDRTGPYEQYF. In DNA, the CDR3 is TGTGCCAGCAGCGATCGGACAGGCCCCTACGAGCAGTACTTC. Looking up the rest from reference TRBV11-2 and TRBJ2-7 gives the full variable domain: EAGVAQSPRYKIIEKRQSVAFWCNPISGHATLYWYQQILGQGPKLLIQFQNNGVVDDSQLPKDRFSAERLKGVDSTLKIQPAKLEDSAVYLCASSDRTGPYEQYFGPGTRLTVT.

The V and J genes are TRBV10-3 and TRBJ2-2; 8 nucleotides align to TRBD1. The V segment lost 8 bases and the J segment 1 base; nucleotides outside the gene matches: 6. CDR1 and CDR2 from the germline V gene are ENHRY and SYGVKD. There are 15 residues in the CDR3. CDR3 sequence (DNA): TGTGCCATCGGGGGGACAGGCCAGAACACCGGGGAGCTGTTTTTT. Translated, it gives CAIGGTGQNTGELFF.

This clone was seen more than once but under ten times. The CDR3 protein is CASSSGAGNTIYF. For the CDR3, the DNA is TGTGCCAGCAGCTCAGGGGCTGGAAACACCATATATTTT. V is TRBV7-2 and J is TRBJ1-3, with D perhaps TRBD1 (6 bases). Germline lookup yields CDR1 SGHTA and CDR2 FQGNSA. V lost 4 bases, J lost 2 bases, and 6 bases lay in between. The CDR3 covers 13 residues.

This clone was seen a single time. The gene calls are TRBV21-1 and TRBJ1-5. TRBV21-1 is an annotated pseudogene. CDR3 length: 15 amino acids. The CDR3 sequence: CASSKLGWSNQPQHF. CDR3 DNA sequence: TGTGCCAGCAGCAAACTCGGCTGGAGCAATCAGCCCCAGCATTTT.

This clone was recorded a few times. The CDR3: CASSSPPRADTGELFF. CDR3 nucleotides: TGTGCCAGCAGCTCCCCTCCGCGAGCGGACACCGGGGAGCTGTTTTTT. This chain uses TRBV7-8 with TRBJ2-2, with D tentatively TRBD2 (5 bases). V was cut by 4 bases and J by 3 bases, with 15 bases left in between. Germline-derived CDR1 and CDR2 are SGHVS and FQNEAQ. CDR3 size: 16 residues.

To note about this clone: Other DNA sequences of this sample code for an identical CDR3. The chain has TRBV28 and TRBJ1-2, with D tentatively TRBD1 (6 bases). Trimming took off 2 bases at V and 2 bases at J, with 9 bases between the two ends. The CDR3 is made up of 14 amino acids. Germline CDR1 reads MDHEN; CDR2 reads SYDVKM. The CDR3 bases are TGTGCCAGCAGTTTACCTACAGGGAACTATGGCTACACCTTC. It encodes CASSLPTGNYGYTF.

This chain links TRBV7-9 with TRBJ1-1, with TRBD1 as a possible D gene (6 bases). The CDR3 has 13 residues. Trimming removed 6 bases from V and 7 bases from J, with 15 bases in between. Germline V gene sequence: CDR1 SEHNR, CDR2 FQNEAQ (reference sequence). The CDR3 region is CASRRGQGGEAFF. Here the CDR3 DNA reads TGTGCCAGCAGACGAGGGCAAGGGGGTGAAGCTTTCTTT.